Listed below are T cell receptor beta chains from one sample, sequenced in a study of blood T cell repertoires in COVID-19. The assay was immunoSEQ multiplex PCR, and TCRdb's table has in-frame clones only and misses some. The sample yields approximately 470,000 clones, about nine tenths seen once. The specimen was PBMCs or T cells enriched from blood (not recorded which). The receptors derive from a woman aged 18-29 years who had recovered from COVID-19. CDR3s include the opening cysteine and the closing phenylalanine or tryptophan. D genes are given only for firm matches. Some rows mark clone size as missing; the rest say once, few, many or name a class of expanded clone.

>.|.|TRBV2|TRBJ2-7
TGTGCCAGCAGTACAGACGAGGGCTCCTACGAGCAGTACTTC
CASSTDEGSYEQYF
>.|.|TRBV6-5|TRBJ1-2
TGTGCCAGCAGTTATCGGGCAGGGCCTGGCTACACCTTC
CASSYRAGPGYTF
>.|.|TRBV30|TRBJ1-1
TGTGCCTGGAGTGAAGGGAGGGCGGACGATGAAGCTTTCTTT
CAWSEGRADDEAFF
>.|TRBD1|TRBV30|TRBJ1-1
TGTGCCTGGGCCACGGGACAGGGGAACACTGAAGCTTTCTTT
CAWATGQGNTEAFF
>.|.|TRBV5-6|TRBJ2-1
TGTGCCAGCAGCTTGACAGATAACCACAATGAGCAGTTCTTC
CASSLTDNHNEQFF
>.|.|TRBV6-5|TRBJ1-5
TGTGCCAGCAGTTACGGGGAGGTGGAGCCCCAGCATTTT
CASSYGEVEPQHF
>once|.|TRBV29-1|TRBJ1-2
TGCAGCGTTACAGGCGGCTCCCTGTATGGCTACACCTTC
CSVTGGSLYGYTF
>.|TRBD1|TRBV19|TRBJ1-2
TGTGCCAGTAGTTCGCAGGGGGCAGGCTATGGCTACACCTTC
CASSSQGAGYGYTF
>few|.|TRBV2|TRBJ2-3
TGTGCCAGCAGTTTTGACATCACAGATACGCAGTATTTT
CASSFDITDTQYF
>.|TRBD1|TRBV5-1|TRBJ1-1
TGCGCCAGCAGCTTACAGGGGGCCGACACTGAAGCTTTCTTT
CASSLQGADTEAFF
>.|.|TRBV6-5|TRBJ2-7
TGTGCCAGCACCGGTCCCTACGAGCAGTACTTC
CASTGPYEQYF
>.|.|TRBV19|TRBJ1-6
TGTGCCAGTAGTATAGGGAGACAGAGCTCCTATAATTCACCCCTCCACTTT
CASSIGRQSSYNSPLHF
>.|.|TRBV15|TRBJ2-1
TGTGCCACCAGCAGAGATCGACAGCTATACAATGAGCAGTTCTTC
CATSRDRQLYNEQFF
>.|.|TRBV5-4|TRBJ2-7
TGTGCCAGCAGAGGGGGTACCTACGAGCAGTACTTC
CASRGGTYEQYF
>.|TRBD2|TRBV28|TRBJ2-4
TGTGCCAGCAGTATGTCCTTATTCCGTGGGCGGGGGGAAAACATTCAGTACTTC
CASSMSLFRGRGENIQYF
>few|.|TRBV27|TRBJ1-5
TGTGCCAGCAGCCCCCGGGACATAGGGCAGCCCCAGCATTTT
CASSPRDIGQPQHF
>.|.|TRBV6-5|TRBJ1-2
TGTGCCAGCAGTTACTCAGAGGATGCGTCTGGGGGCTACACCTTC
CASSYSEDASGGYTF
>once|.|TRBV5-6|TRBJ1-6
TGTGCCAGCAGCTTCGGTTTCCTTGATAATTCACCCCTCCACTTT
CASSFGFLDNSPLHF
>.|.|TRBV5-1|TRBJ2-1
TGCGCCAGCAGCTTGGTACGGGGATACAATGAGCAGTTCTTC
CASSLVRGYNEQFF
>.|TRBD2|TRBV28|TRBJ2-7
TGTGCCAGCAGTTCTTTAGGACTAAGCGGGGGGTACGAGCAGTACTTC
CASSSLGLSGGYEQYF
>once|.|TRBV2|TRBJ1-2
TGTGCCAGCAGTGAGGCAGGGAACTATGGCTACACCTTC
CASSEAGNYGYTF
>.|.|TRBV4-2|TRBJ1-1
TGTGCCAGCAGCCCTAGTCTCGCGGCCAACACTGAAGCTTTCTTT
CASSPSLAANTEAFF
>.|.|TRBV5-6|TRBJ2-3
TGTGCCAGCAGCGGGGGGGCCGAAGATACGCAGTATTTT
CASSGGAEDTQYF
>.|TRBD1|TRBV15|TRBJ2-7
TGTGCCACCAGCAGAGCGCGGCAGGGGGCGTACGAGCAGTACTTC
CATSRARQGAYEQYF
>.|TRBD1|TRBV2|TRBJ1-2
TGTGCCAGCCGGCAGGGGGGCCCCATTATCTATGGCTACACCTTC
CASRQGGPIIYGYTF
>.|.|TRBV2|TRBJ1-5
TGTGCCAGCACCGGGGGGGTTAGCAATCAGCCCCAGCATTTT
CASTGGVSNQPQHF
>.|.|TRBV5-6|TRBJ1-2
TGTGCCAGCACCAACAGGGATACTAACTATGGCTACACCTTC
CASTNRDTNYGYTF
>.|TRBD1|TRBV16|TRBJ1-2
TGTGCCAGCACCCCTGACAGGGAGGACTATGGCTACACCTTC
CASTPDREDYGYTF
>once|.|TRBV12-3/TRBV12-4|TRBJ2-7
TGTGCCAGCAGTTTTATGTACAACTACGAGCAGTACTTC
CASSFMYNYEQYF
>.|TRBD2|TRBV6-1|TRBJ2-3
TGTGCCAGCAGTGGACTAGCGGGGGGGCCTGAAGATACGCAGTATTTT
CASSGLAGGPEDTQYF
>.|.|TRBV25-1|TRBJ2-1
TGTGCCAGCAGTGAAGGGGACTTCTCAATTGGGGAGTTCTTC
CASSEGDFSIGEFF
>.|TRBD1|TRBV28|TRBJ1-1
TGTGCCAGCAGTTTTCCGGGGACAGTTGAAGCTTTCTTT
CASSFPGTVEAFF
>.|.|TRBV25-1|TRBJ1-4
TGTGCCAGCAGGGACAGCCTAAATGAAAAACTGTTTTTT
CASRDSLNEKLFF
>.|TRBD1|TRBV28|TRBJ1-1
TGTGCCAGCAGTCCGTCCGGGACAGGGGGCGCGGGCACTGAAGCTTTCTTT
CASSPSGTGGAGTEAFF
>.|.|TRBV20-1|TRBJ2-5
TGCAGTGCTACAGGCAAAGAGACCCAGTACTTC
CSATGKETQYF
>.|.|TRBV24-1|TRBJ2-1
TGTGCCACCAGTGATAAACCAGGGGTCGAGCAGTTCTTC
CATSDKPGVEQFF
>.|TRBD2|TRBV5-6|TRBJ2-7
TGTGCCAGCAGCTCTGCGGGGGGACCATACGAGCAGTACTTC
CASSSAGGPYEQYF
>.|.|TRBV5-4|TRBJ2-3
TGTGCCAGCAGCACACTTTCAGCGGCGACAGATACGCAGTATTTT
CASSTLSAATDTQYF
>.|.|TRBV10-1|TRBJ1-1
TGCGCCAAAAAGGGGGGGGACACTGAAGCTTTCTTT
CAKKGGDTEAFF
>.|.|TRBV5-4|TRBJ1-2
TGTGCCAGCAGCTTGGGGGGGCTAGTCAGGGGCTACACCTTC
CASSLGGLVRGYTF
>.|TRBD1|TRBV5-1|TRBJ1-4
TGCGCCAGCAGCTTGGGACAGGGTCAGGATGAAAAACTGTTTTTT
CASSLGQGQDEKLFF
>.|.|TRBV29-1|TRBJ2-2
TGCAGCGGATCGGTGGGGCGCACCGGGGAGCTGTTTTTT
CSGSVGRTGELFF
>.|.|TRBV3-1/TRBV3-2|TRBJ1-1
TGTGCCAGCAGCCAAGATGGGGGGGGCACTGAAGCTTTCTTT
CASSQDGGGTEAFF
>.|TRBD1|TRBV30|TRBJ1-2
TGTGCCTGGGGACGACAGGGCCCCTATGGCTACACCTTC
CAWGRQGPYGYTF
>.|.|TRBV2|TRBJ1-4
TGTGCCAGCAGTGAGTGGAGATCGGATGAAAAACTGTTTTTT
CASSEWRSDEKLFF
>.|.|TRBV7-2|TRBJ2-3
TGTGCCAGCAGCCGTTGGGGGGAAGGCACAGATACGCAGTATTTT
CASSRWGEGTDTQYF
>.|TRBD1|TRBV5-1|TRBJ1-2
TGCGCCTCCAGAGCCTACGACAGGGAAGGCTACACCTTC
CASRAYDREGYTF
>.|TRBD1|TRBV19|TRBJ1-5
TGTGCCAGTAGTACTAGACAGGGGACGTACAATCAGCCCCAGCATTTT
CASSTRQGTYNQPQHF
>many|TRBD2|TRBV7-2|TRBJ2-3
TGTGCCAGCAGCCCTCGACTAGCGGATACGCAGTATTTT
CASSPRLADTQYF
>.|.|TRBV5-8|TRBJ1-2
TGTGCCAGCAGCTTGGATGCCAAGCCTAACTATGGCTACACCTTC
CASSLDAKPNYGYTF